This TCR beta chain was captured by sequencing in a study of cytomegalovirus exposure and HLA in healthy donors. Regarding the study as a whole: Rare TCR sequences predominated, though certain public TCRs were found in many donors. Cytomegalovirus association was listed for about 170 TCR beta chains. Specificity for CMV antigens was confirmed in vitro for a few of the CMV-associated chains.

This CDR3 is built from 13 residues. Looked up from germline, CDR1 is MNHEY and CDR2 is SMNVEV (reference sequence). V was cut by 5 bases and J by 8 bases, with 15 bases left in between. As for this clone: Antigen unknown.

The protocol was immunoSEQ multiplex PCR, while the TCRdb copy is restricted to in-frame clones and leaves out a portion. This sample has roughly 100,000 clones, with about 95% found just once. The gene calls are TRBV27 and TRBJ1-2; D possibly corresponds to TRBD1 (6 bases). The receptor was isolated from a woman between 18 and 29 years old in good health and CMV-seronegative. What was sequenced was PBMCs. CDR3 residues: CASSPRTDGGYTF. CDR3 bases: TGTGCCAGCAGTCCCCGGACAGATGGGGGCTACACCTTC.